This T cell receptor (beta chain) was observed in a study of cytomegalovirus exposure and HLA in healthy donors. The wider study: The 95 to 150 validation repertoires were produced on the same platform as the 670 or so repertoires of the first cohort. This was reported in a later analysis.

This CDR3 has 19 amino acids. The germline V gene encodes CDR1 MGHRA and CDR2 YSYEKL. The V end lost 0 bases, the J end lost 0 bases, and 18 bases lay between the germline ends. Study observations and caveats: In the roughly 130 validation repertoires, a later analysis found that first-cohort TCR clusters tended to co-occur. A list of about 160 TCR beta chains associated with cytomegalovirus was given. In vitro assays verified that a few CMV-associated chains recognized CMV antigens specifically.

This clone has only a few counts. Antigen specificity is unknown. Sequencing was performed with immunoSEQ multiplex PCR; in TCRdb, only in-frame clones are kept and a portion is missing. Of approximately 70,000 clones detected, 94% appear once; the ten largest clones hold 0.55% to 0.8%. Sequenced sample: PBMCs. The gene calls are TRBV4-1 and TRBJ1-5; possible D gene TRBD1, 6 bases. This TCR was sampled from a woman aged 18-29 years in good health and CMV-seronegative. The CDR3 region is CASSQDALGQRYSNQPQHF. The CDR3, as DNA: TGCGCCAGCAGCCAAGATGCACTAGGACAGAGATATAGCAATCAGCCCCAGCATTTT.